Listed below are T cell receptor beta chains from one sample, sequenced in a study of shared clonotypes between healthy human individuals. Here immunoSEQ multiplex PCR was the method, and the copy in TCRdb shows in-frame clones only, minus some. Of over a million clones in the sample, approximately 70% are singletons; the top ten hold 1.5%. Sequenced input: memory CD4+ T cells sorted from blood. The receptors stem from a man between 18 and 29 years old in good health. The conserved cysteine and the conserved F or W are not part of the CDR3 here.

j_call	cdr3_length	v_call	cdr3_aa
TRBJ1-2	12	TRBV11-2	ASSLGWKNYGYT
TRBJ2-7	11	TRBV6-1	ASNSGGEMEQY
TRBJ2-4	11	TRBV6-6	ASKGQGANIQY
TRBJ2-1	13	TRBV7-2	ASSLLAGLGNEQF
TRBJ1-1	10	TRBV18	ASSNKGTEAF
TRBJ2-7	13	TRBV4-2	ASSREAGEAYEQY
TRBJ1-1	14	TRBV27	ASSLSGKRGNTEAF
TRBJ1-3	13	TRBV7-8	ASSFAGPGGNTIY
TRBJ1-1	13	TRBV5-4	ASSLGQGGFTEAF
TRBJ2-1	13	TRBV4-3	ASSPGKSSYNEQF
TRBJ2-7	14	TRBV7-8	ASSLGVGGVAYEQY
TRBJ1-3	12	TRBV13	ASSLGSSGNTIY
TRBJ1-6	14	TRBV5-1	ASSLVRASYNSPLH
TRBJ1-2	13	TRBV5-8	ASSLPGQPNYGYT
TRBJ2-3	15	TRBV4-3	ASSPGAGGGIRDTQY
TRBJ2-1	9	TRBV11-1	ASSSQTRQF
TRBJ2-3	12	TRBV4-3	ASSQEAETQGEY
TRBJ2-1	15	TRBV11-2	ASSLARFGRGNNEQF
TRBJ2-3	11	TRBV2	ASIGDRRDTQY
TRBJ1-5	12	TRBV7-2	ASSLDRGHQPQH
TRBJ2-6	14	TRBV4-3	ASSQDGSSGANVLT
TRBJ1-2	12	TRBV10-3	AISESTQLYGYT
TRBJ2-1	10	TRBV7-2	ASSLGVGEQF
TRBJ1-6	14	TRBV9	ASSVSGGTYNSPLH
TRBJ2-1	16	TRBV15	ATSKEKPGLAGSNEQF
TRBJ1-1	12	TRBV5-4	ASSPRGGNTEAF